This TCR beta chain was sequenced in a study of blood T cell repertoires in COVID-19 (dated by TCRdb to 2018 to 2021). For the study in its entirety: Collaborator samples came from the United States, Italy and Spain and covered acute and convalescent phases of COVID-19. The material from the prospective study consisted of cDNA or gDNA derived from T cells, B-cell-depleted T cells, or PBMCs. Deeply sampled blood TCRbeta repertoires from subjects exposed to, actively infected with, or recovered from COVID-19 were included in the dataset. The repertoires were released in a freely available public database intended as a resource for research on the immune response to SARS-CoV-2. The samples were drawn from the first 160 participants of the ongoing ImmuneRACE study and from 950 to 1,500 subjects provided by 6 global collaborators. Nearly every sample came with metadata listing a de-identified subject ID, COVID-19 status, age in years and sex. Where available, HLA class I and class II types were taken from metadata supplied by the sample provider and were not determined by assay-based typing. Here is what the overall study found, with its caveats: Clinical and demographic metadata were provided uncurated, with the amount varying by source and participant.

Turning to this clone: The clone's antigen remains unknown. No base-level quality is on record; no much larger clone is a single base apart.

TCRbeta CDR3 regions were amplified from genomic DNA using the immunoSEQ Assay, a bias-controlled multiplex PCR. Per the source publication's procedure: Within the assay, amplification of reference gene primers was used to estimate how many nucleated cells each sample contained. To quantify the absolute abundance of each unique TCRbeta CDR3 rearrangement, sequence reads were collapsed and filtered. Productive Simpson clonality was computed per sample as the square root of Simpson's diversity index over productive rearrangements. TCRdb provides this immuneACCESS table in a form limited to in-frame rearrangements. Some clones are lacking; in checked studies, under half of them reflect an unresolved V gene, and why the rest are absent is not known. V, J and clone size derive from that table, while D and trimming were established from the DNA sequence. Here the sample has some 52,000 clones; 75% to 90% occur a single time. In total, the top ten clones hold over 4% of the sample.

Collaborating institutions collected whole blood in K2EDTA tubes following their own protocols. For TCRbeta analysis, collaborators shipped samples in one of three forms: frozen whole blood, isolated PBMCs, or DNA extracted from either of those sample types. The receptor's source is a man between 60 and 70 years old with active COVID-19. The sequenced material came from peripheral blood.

The CDR3 protein: CASSPSTGPLTNGYTF. The nucleotide sequence is TGTGCCAGCTCACCATCGACAGGCCCCCTAACAAACGGCTACACCTTC. In this chain, TRBV18 is recombined with TRBJ1-2; tentative D gene TRBD1, with 6 bases matching. As encoded in the germline V gene, CDR1 is KGHSH while CDR2 is LQKENI. Including cysteine and phenylalanine, the CDR3 has 16 amino acids. Only the CDR3 DNA stays, 48 bases, in frame from base 1. V and J are truncated by 2 bases and 8 bases respectively, leaving an intervening sequence of 21 bases. Reference TRBV18 and TRBJ1-2 proteins supply the regions before and after the CDR3; the full variable domain is: NAGVMQNPRHLVRRRGQEARLRCSPMKGHSHVYWYRQLPEEGLKFMVYLQKENIIDESGMPKERFSAEFPKEGPSILRIQQVVRGDSAAYFCASSPSTGPLTNGYTFGSGTRLTVV.